This is a list of T cell receptor beta chains from one sample in a study of cytomegalovirus exposure and HLA in healthy donors. The method was immunoSEQ multiplex PCR; TCRdb's version includes in-frame clones alone and lacks a portion of them. The table includes some 150,000 clones, around 82% detected once. The sequenced material came from PBMCs. The origin of the receptors is a man aged 18 to 29 in good health and CMV-seropositive. Both conserved end residues are trimmed from each CDR3.

SVGGGRNYEQY	TRBV29-1	TRBJ2-7
ASSEVLGTGVPEAF	TRBV27	TRBJ1-1
ASSPARGIREQY	TRBV7-8	TRBJ2-7
ASSRPGEIQY	TRBV6-5	TRBJ2-4
ASSLGGGGADYEQY	TRBV5-1	TRBJ2-7
ASSESPYSNQPQH	TRBV6-1	TRBJ1-5
ASSQDAAGLAGGKQF	TRBV4-2	TRBJ2-1
ASDSQF	TRBV5-1	TRBJ2-1
ASSLTPGGVTYEQY	TRBV7-6	TRBJ2-7
ASSTGTSGRYGTQY	TRBV28	TRBJ2-5
ASSFFGTGYSGANVLT	TRBV19	TRBJ2-6
ASSPRTSGGQETQY	TRBV4-1	TRBJ2-5
ASSLRLAGGTETQY	TRBV28	TRBJ2-5
ASSGGAEETQY	TRBV7-9	TRBJ2-5
ATSRDRGTGANVLT	TRBV15	TRBJ2-6
ASMDSTYEQY	TRBV28	TRBJ2-7
ASSPRTHSNQPQH	TRBV27	TRBJ1-5
SATLGYEQY	TRBV20-1	TRBJ2-7
ASSLVSGTVYEQY	TRBV7-9	TRBJ2-7
SVLGTGRTQY	TRBV29-1	TRBJ2-5
ASSYLSGPGYT	TRBV6-5	TRBJ1-2
ASRSELEQF	TRBV27	TRBJ2-1
ASSQSDTGQNSGANVLT	TRBV23-1	TRBJ2-6
ASSQTGVDYGYT	TRBV7-8	TRBJ1-2
AWSKLQGIEQY	TRBV30	TRBJ2-7
ASSLRGGASSDTQY	TRBV28	TRBJ2-3
ASSSPPGGADEQY	TRBV28	TRBJ2-7
ASSHMTEEDEKLF	TRBV5-6	TRBJ1-4
ASSSSLAAEYNEQF	TRBV7-9	TRBJ2-1
ASSQSPQGPTEAF	TRBV23-1	TRBJ1-1
ASSPTAF	TRBV7-9	TRBJ1-1
ASSLVASGAYEQY	TRBV28	TRBJ2-7
ASLRNRDTEAF	TRBV6-5	TRBJ1-1
ASSFRAGGGETQY	TRBV5-4	TRBJ2-5
ASTYGGGGQETQY	TRBV6-6	TRBJ2-5
ASSLEGARTEAF	TRBV7-9	TRBJ1-1
ASSGTSPRGYT	TRBV28	TRBJ1-2
ASSLALPPGRGPYEQY	TRBV28	TRBJ2-7
SSSFGDRDQETQY	TRBV7-9	TRBJ2-5
ASSRQGGFTDTQY	TRBV4-1	TRBJ2-3
ASSLTGSSYNEQF	TRBV27	TRBJ2-1
ASSSRLAGGMSSYNEQF	TRBV5-1	TRBJ2-1
ASSNSLGLDTEAF	TRBV9	TRBJ1-1
ASSPSGQGNYGYT	TRBV19	TRBJ1-2
ASSRSGGNEQY	TRBV7-9	TRBJ2-7
ASSLTGQETYEQY	TRBV5-4	TRBJ2-7
ASTGGWIEAF	TRBV28	TRBJ1-1